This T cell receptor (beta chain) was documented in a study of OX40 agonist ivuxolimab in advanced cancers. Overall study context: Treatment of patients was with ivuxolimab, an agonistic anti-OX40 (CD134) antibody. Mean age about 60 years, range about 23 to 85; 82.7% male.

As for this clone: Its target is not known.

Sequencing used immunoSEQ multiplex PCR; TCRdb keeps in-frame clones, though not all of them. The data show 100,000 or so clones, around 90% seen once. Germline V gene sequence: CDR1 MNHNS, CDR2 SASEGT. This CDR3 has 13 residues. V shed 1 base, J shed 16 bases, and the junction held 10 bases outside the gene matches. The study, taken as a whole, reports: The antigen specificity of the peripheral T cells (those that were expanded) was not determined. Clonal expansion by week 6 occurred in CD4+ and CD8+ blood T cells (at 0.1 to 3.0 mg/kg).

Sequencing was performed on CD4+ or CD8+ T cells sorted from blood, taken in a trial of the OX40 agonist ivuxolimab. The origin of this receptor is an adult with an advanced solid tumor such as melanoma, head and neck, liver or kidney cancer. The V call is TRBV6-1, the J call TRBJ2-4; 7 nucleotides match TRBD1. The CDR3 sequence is CASSEGQGVFEYF. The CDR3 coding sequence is TGTGCCAGCAGTGAAGGACAGGGCGTTTTCGAATACTTC.